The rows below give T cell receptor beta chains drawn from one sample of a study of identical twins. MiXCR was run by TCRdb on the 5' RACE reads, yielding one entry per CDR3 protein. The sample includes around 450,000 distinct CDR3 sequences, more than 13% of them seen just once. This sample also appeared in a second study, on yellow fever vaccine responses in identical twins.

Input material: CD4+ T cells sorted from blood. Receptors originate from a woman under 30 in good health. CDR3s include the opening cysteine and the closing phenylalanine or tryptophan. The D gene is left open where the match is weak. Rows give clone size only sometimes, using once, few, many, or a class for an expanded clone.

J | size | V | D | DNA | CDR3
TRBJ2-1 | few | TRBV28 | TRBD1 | TGTGCCAGCAGGGGGACAGTTGACAATGAGCAGTTCTTC | CASRGTVDNEQFF
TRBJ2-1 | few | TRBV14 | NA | TGTGCCAGCAGCCAAGACCTTCTATTTGAGCAGTTCTTC | CASSQDLLFEQFF
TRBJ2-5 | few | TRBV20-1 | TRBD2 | TGCAGTGCTAGAGTAGAACTAGCGGGATCTCCAGTGGAGACCCAGTACTTC | CSARVELAGSPVETQYF
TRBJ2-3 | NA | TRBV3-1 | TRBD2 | TGTGCCAGCAGCCATTCTAGCGGGGGGCTTCGTGATACGCAGTATTTT | CASSHSSGGLRDTQYF
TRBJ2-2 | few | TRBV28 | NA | TGTGCCAGCACCATTAGAGGGGGGCAGGGGTGGACCGGGGAGCTGTTTTTT | CASTIRGGQGWTGELFF
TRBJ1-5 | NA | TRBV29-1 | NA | TGCAGCGTTGAATTGGAGGGGGTGGTCGATCAGCCCCAGCATTTT | CSVELEGVVDQPQHF
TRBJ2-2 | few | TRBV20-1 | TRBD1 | TGCAGTGCTACGGACAGGGGGCGGGAGCTGTTTTTT | CSATDRGRELFF
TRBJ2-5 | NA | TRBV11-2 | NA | TGTGCCAGCAGCTTATTCTACGAGACCCAGTACTTC | CASSLFYETQYF
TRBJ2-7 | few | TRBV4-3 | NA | TGCGCCAGCAGCCAAGTGGAGGGGGCGCTTCACGAGCAGTACTTC | CASSQVEGALHEQYF
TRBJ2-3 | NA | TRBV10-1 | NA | TGCGCCACCCAGTTGGGCTCCGCAGATACGCAGTATTTT | CATQLGSADTQYF
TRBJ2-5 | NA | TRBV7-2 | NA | TGTGCCAGCAGCTTAGGAGTGGGGACCCAGTACTTC | CASSLGVGTQYF
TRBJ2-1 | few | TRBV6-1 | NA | TGTGCCAGCGGCCCTCGGGGTTCCAATGAGCAGTTCTTC | CASGPRGSNEQFF
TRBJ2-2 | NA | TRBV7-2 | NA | TGTGCCAGCAGCAGAGGACCCACACTCTCCGGGGAGCTGTTTTTT | CASSRGPTLSGELFF
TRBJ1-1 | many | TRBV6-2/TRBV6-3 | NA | TGTGCCAGCAGTCCGACGGGGAACACTGAAGCTTTCTTT | CASSPTGNTEAFF
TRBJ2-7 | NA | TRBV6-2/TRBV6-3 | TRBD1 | TGTGCCAGCAAACCGACCGGGACAGGGCTCCACGAGCAGTACTTC | CASKPTGTGLHEQYF
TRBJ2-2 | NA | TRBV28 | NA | TGTGCCAGCAGGAACACGAACACCGGGGAGCTGTTTTTT | CASRNTNTGELFF
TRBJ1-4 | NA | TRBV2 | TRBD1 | TGTGCCAGCAGTGCATGGACAGGGAATGAAAAACTGTTTTTT | CASSAWTGNEKLFF
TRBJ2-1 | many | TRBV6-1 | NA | TGTGCCAGCGCCCGAGGGTGGTACAATGAGCAGTTCTTC | CASARGWYNEQFF
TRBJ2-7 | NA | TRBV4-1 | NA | TGCGCCAGCAGCCAAGAACAGTCCGAGACTGCACCCTACGAGCAGTACTTC | CASSQEQSETAPYEQYF
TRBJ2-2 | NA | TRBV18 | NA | TGTGCCAGCTCACCAGCGAGCCGCACGAACACCGGGGAGCTGTTTTTT | CASSPASRTNTGELFF
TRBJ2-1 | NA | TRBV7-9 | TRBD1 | TGTGCCAGCACCACACCGGACAGGGGCAGCAATGAGCAGTTCTTC | CASTTPDRGSNEQFF
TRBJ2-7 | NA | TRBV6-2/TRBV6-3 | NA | TGTGCCAGCAGTACCCCGGGGGCCGGAGTGTACGAGCAGTACTTC | CASSTPGAGVYEQYF
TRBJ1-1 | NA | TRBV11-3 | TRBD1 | TGTGCCAGCAGCGCCTCCGGGACAGGGGGCACTGAAGCTTTCTTT | CASSASGTGGTEAFF
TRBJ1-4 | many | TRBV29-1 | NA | TGCAGCGTCCGGCCGGGCACTAATGAAAAACTGTTTTTT | CSVRPGTNEKLFF
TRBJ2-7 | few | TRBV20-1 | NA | TGCAGTGCTAGGGATCCTAGCGTTAGCTCCTACGAGCAGTACTTC | CSARDPSVSSYEQYF
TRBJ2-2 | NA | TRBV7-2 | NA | TGTGCCAGCAGCTTAGAAGCCTCCCCGGGCGGGGAGCTGTTTTTT | CASSLEASPGGELFF
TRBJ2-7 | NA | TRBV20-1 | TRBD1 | TGCAGTGCTAGGCACGGGACAGCAAGGTACGAGCAGTACTTC | CSARHGTARYEQYF
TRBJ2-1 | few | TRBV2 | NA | TGTGCCAGCAAGGGGGGCATATACAATGAGCAGTTCTTC | CASKGGIYNEQFF
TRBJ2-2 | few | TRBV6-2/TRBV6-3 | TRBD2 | TGTGCCAGCAGTCCACTGCGACTAGCTAGTGTGACCGGGGAGCTGTTTTTT | CASSPLRLASVTGELFF
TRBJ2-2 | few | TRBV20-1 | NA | TGCAGTGCTAGAGACCCTACCGGGGAGCTGTTTTTT | CSARDPTGELFF
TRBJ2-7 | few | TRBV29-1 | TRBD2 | TGCAGCGTAGCGACTAGCGGGAAGTCCTACGAGCAGTACTTC | CSVATSGKSYEQYF